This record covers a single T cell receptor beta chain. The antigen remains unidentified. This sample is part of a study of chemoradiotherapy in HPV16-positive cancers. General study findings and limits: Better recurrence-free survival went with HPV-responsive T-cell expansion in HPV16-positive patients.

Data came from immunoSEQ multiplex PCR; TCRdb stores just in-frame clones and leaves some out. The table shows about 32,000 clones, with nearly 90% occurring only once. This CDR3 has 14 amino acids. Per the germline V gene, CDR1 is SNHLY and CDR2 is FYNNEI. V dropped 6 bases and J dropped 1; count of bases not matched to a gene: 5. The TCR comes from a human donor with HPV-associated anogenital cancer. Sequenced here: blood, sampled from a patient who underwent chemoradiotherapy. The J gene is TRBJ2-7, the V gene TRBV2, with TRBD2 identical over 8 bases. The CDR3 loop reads CASSAGTSSYEQYF. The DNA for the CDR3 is TGTGCCAGCAGCGCCGGGACTAGTTCCTACGAGCAGTACTTC.